The 17 T cell receptor beta chains listed next were all sequenced from one sample in a study of shared clonotypes between healthy human individuals. Libraries were prepared by immunoSEQ multiplex PCR; TCRdb keeps only in-frame clonotypes and omits some of them. The sample records around 1.6 million clones, 95% to 99% being singletons. The source material was naive CD4+ T cells sorted from blood. As to subset: CD45RA+ positively selected. The receptors shown here come from a man aged 25 to 40 in good health.

The chain employs TRBV6-1 and TRBJ1-1, with unresolved D. Looked up from germline, CDR1 is MNHNS and CDR2 is SASEGT. This CDR3 comprises 14 residues. V lost 7 bases and J 4 bases, leaving 16 bases between the germline ends. CDR3 nucleotide sequence: TGTGCCAGCATGACCTCCGGAGGTCGCACTGAAGCTTTCTTT. Translation: CASMTSGGRTEAFF.

The chain combines TRBV9 with TRBJ2-1; 9 bases fit TRBD2. Unmatched junction bases numbered 6, after V lost 0 bases and J lost 5 bases. Germline-derived CDR1 and CDR2 are SGDLS and YYNGEE. The CDR3 has 16 amino acids. The CDR3 loop reads CASSVDPAGGDNEQFF. The CDR3 DNA reads TGTGCCAGCAGCGTAGACCCAGCGGGGGGAGACAATGAGCAGTTCTTC. Complete variable domain (other parts from reference TRBV9 and TRBJ2-1): DSGVTQTPKHLITATGQRVTLRCSPRSGDLSVYWYQQSLDQGLQFLIQYYNGEERAKGNILERFSAQQFPDLHSELNLSSLELGDSALYFCASSVDPAGGDNEQFFGPGTRLTVL.

The V call is TRBV15, the J call TRBJ1-2, with D tentatively TRBD1 (5 bases). This CDR3 has 15 residues. Trimming removed 3 bases from V and 7 bases from J, with 18 bases in between. CDR1 and CDR2 from the germline V gene are LNHNV and YYDKDF (reference sequence). CDR3 DNA: TGTGCCACCAGCAGCACCCAGGGCAAGAGGGGTGGCTACACCTTC. Protein product: CATSSTQGKRGGYTF.

V and J are TRBV6-1 and TRBJ2-2; D gene ambiguous. The CDR3 has 14 amino acids. The germline V and J ends were trimmed by 8 bases and 1 base, with 11 bases remaining between them. Germline V lookup: CDR1 MNHNS, CDR2 SASEGT. The CDR3: CASSWQENTGELFF. Here the CDR3 DNA reads TGTGCCAGCTCCTGGCAGGAGAACACCGGGGAGCTGTTTTTT.

The V and J genes are TRBV6-5 and TRBJ2-7; D is unresolved. CDR1 and CDR2 (germline): MNHEY, SVGAGI. The V end was cut by 0 bases, the J end by 3 bases, with 9 bases between. The CDR3 extends over 14 amino acids. DNA of the CDR3: TGTGCCAGCAGTTACTCAAGGTTGGTCTACGAGCAGTACTTC. This sequence encodes CASSYSRLVYEQYF.

This chain connects TRBV2 to TRBJ2-7; D is tentatively TRBD1 or TRBD2 (7 bases each). V lost 7 bases and J 10 bases, leaving 23 bases between the germline ends. The CDR3 covers 14 residues. Germline V gene lookup returns CDR1 SNHLY and CDR2 FYNNEI. Here the CDR3 reads CASNFDRARGIQYF. Here the CDR3 DNA reads TGTGCCAGCAATTTTGACAGGGCGCGGGGGATCCAGTACTTC.

The V gene is TRBV9, the J gene TRBJ1-1; no clear D. Trimming cost V 3 bases and J 2 bases, with 8 bases left between them. This CDR3 has 13 residues. In germline, CDR1 is SGDLS, CDR2 YYNGEE. The CDR3 here is CASSATSNTEAFF. CDR3 bases: TGTGCCAGCAGCGCGACATCAAACACTGAAGCTTTCTTT.

The V and J genes are TRBV29-1 and TRBJ1-1; a possible D gene is TRBD1 (5 bases). V lost 4 bases to trimming and J lost 1 base, with 13 bases between them. Germline V gene sequence: CDR1 SQVTM, CDR2 ANQGSEA. The CDR3 spans 14 residues. This CDR3 reads CSVVFPTGNTEAFF. CDR3 coding DNA: TGCAGCGTTGTATTTCCTACAGGGAACACTGAAGCTTTCTTT.

The chain combines TRBV5-8 with TRBJ2-1, with TRBD1 matching 9 bases. CDR1 is SGHTS, CDR2 YDEGEE, per germline. The CDR3 has 15 residues. Trimming cost V 0 bases and J 4 bases; bases outside gene matches: 2. This CDR3 is CASSLDRGHYNEQFF. The CDR3 DNA reads TGTGCCAGCAGCTTGGACAGGGGGCATTACAATGAGCAGTTCTTC.

The chain combines TRBV15 with TRBJ2-1, with TRBD2 matching 12 bases. The V and J ends lost 7 bases and 4 bases, in that order; junction bases with no gene match: 11. The CDR3 extends over 17 amino acids. Germline V gene sequence: CDR1 LNHNV, CDR2 YYDKDF (reference sequence). The CDR3 bases are TGTGCCACCAACCCCCAGACTAGCGGGAGATTTTACAATGAGCAGTTCTTC. It encodes CATNPQTSGRFYNEQFF.

This CDR3 is CASSSQSFIAYEQYF. In DNA form, the CDR3 reads TGTGCCAGCAGCTCGCAAAGCTTTATAGCCTACGAGCAGTACTTC. The rearrangement uses TRBV5-5 and TRBJ2-7, with D unclear. Trimming took 3 bases from V and 2 from J, leaving 15 bases between them. Germline V gene sequence: CDR1 SGHKS, CDR2 YYEKEE (reference sequence). The CDR3 is 15 amino acids.

This chain connects TRBV7-2 to TRBJ2-3; D gene unclear. CDR1 SGHTA and CDR2 FQGNSA come from the germline V gene. This CDR3 is built from 16 residues. V lost 2 bases and J 0 bases, leaving 12 bases between the germline ends. Written as DNA, the CDR3 is TGTGCCAGCAGCTTACTCCCAGGCACTAGCACAGATACGCAGTATTTT. Translation: CASSLLPGTSTDTQYF.

The gene calls are TRBV6-1 and TRBJ2-5, with TRBD2 matching over 9 bases. The CDR3 runs to 15 residues. The J segment lost 5 bases and the V segment lost 3 bases, leaving 7 bases of the junction unmatched. Germline V CDR1 and CDR2: MNHNS, SASEGT. The CDR3 coding sequence is TGTGCCAGCAGTGAGGCTAGCGGGACCCTGGAGACCCAGTACTTC. Translating gives CASSEASGTLETQYF.

The chain employs TRBV11-2 and TRBJ1-1; D ambiguous. V lost 5 bases and J lost 0, with 16 bases in between. Germline V lookup: CDR1 SGHAT, CDR2 FQNNGV. The CDR3 consists of 16 residues. CDR3 DNA sequence: TGTGCCAGCAGCCCCCCGTCGGGTACCATGAACACTGAAGCTTTCTTT. Amino acids: CASSPPSGTMNTEAFF.

The gene calls are TRBV12-5 and TRBJ2-2; 11 positions match TRBD2. The CDR3 has 16 amino acids. Germline lookup yields CDR1 LGHNT and CDR2 FRNRAP. Trimming cost V 4 bases and J 0 bases; bases outside gene matches: 1. This chain's CDR3 is CASGWGLAANTGELFF. The CDR3 DNA is TGTGCTAGTGGTTGGGGACTAGCGGCGAACACCGGGGAGCTGTTTTTT.

The V call is TRBV20-1, the J call TRBJ1-2; D ambiguous. V was trimmed by 0 bases and J by 8 bases, leaving 4 bases between them. The germline V gene has CDR1 DFQATT and CDR2 SNEGSKA (reference sequence). There are 10 residues in the CDR3. CDR3 sequence: CSAREHGYTF. CDR3 in DNA: TGCAGTGCTAGAGAACACGGCTACACCTTC.

The CDR3 DNA is TGCGCCAGCAGCTTGGCCGTTCAGCCGAGATCAGCCATCTCCTACGAGCAGTACTTC. Translating gives CASSLAVQPRSAISYEQYF. The chain links TRBV5-1 to TRBJ2-7; no definite D call. With 0 bases removed from V and 0 bases from J, the gap between germline ends came to 22 bases. The CDR3 runs to 19 residues. Per the germline V gene, CDR1 is SGHRS and CDR2 is YFSETQ.